These T cell receptor beta chains were read from a single sample in a study of shared clonotypes between healthy human individuals. Sequenced by immunoSEQ multiplex PCR; TCRdb stores in-frame clones only, minus some. The repertoire holds some 1 million clones, with about 74% as singletons. The sequenced sample was memory CD4+ T cells sorted from blood. All receptors derive from a man aged 18 to 29 in good health. Each CDR3 is given with its conserved first and last residue. Fields, in order: D gene, J gene, V gene, CDR3 protein, CDR3 DNA. A D gene is named only where the DNA matches it firmly.

d_gene: -
j_gene: TRBJ2-7
v_gene: TRBV30
CDR3aa: CAWRPLGDEQYF
CDR3nt: TGTGCCTGGAGGCCACTAGGAGACGAGCAGTACTTC

d_gene: -
j_gene: TRBJ1-1
v_gene: TRBV20-1
CDR3aa: CSAWQNTEAFF
CDR3nt: TGCAGTGCTTGGCAGAACACTGAAGCTTTCTTT

d_gene: -
j_gene: TRBJ2-1
v_gene: TRBV19
CDR3aa: CASSIKPYGDGSYNEQFF
CDR3nt: TGTGCCAGTAGTATAAAACCTTATGGCGACGGCTCCTACAATGAGCAGTTCTTC

d_gene: TRBD1
j_gene: TRBJ2-7
v_gene: TRBV7-9
CDR3aa: CASSLGQGREQYF
CDR3nt: TGTGCCAGCAGCTTAGGACAGGGACGCGAGCAGTACTTC

d_gene: TRBD2
j_gene: TRBJ2-1
v_gene: TRBV5-4
CDR3aa: CASSLGSGLAGAVNEQFF
CDR3nt: TGTGCCAGCAGCTTGGGGTCCGGACTAGCGGGAGCAGTCAATGAGCAGTTCTTC

d_gene: -
j_gene: TRBJ2-3
v_gene: TRBV28
CDR3aa: CASSQAGADSTDTQYF
CDR3nt: TGTGCCAGCAGTCAGGCGGGGGCTGATAGTACAGATACGCAGTATTTT

d_gene: -
j_gene: TRBJ1-6
v_gene: TRBV7-9
CDR3aa: CASSFVGHSATPLHF
CDR3nt: TGTGCCAGCAGCTTCGTCGGACATAGTGCAACACCCCTCCACTTT

d_gene: TRBD1
j_gene: TRBJ2-2
v_gene: TRBV11-2
CDR3aa: CASRIQGGGGELFF
CDR3nt: TGTGCCAGCAGAATTCAAGGGGGCGGCGGGGAGCTGTTTTTT

d_gene: -
j_gene: TRBJ1-5
v_gene: TRBV19
CDR3aa: CASSDRDNTYSNQPQHF
CDR3nt: TGTGCCAGTAGTGACCGGGACAACACCTATAGCAATCAGCCCCAGCATTTT

d_gene: TRBD1
j_gene: TRBJ1-5
v_gene: TRBV5-5
CDR3aa: CASSLGPHQGGSNQPQHF
CDR3nt: TGTGCCAGCAGCTTGGGACCTCACCAGGGGGGCAGCAATCAGCCCCAGCATTTT